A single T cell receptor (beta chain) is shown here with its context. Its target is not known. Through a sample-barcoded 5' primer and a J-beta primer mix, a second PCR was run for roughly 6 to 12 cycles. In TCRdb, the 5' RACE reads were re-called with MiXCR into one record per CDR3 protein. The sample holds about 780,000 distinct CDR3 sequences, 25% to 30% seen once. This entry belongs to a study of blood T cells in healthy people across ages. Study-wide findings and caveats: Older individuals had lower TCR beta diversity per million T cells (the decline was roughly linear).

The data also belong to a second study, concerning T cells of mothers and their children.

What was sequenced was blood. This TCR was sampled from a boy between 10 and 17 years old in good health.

The CDR3 coding sequence is TGCGCCAGCAGCTGGGACAGCTCTCGTGGGGATACGCAGTATTTT. Its translation: CASSWDSSRGDTQYF. This chain connects TRBV5-1 to TRBJ2-3; TRBD1 aligns across 7 bases. The CDR3 extends over 15 amino acids. After removal of 3 bases from V and 6 bases from J, the junction contained 10 bases not matched to a gene. CDR1 and CDR2 from the germline V gene are SGHRS and YFSETQ.